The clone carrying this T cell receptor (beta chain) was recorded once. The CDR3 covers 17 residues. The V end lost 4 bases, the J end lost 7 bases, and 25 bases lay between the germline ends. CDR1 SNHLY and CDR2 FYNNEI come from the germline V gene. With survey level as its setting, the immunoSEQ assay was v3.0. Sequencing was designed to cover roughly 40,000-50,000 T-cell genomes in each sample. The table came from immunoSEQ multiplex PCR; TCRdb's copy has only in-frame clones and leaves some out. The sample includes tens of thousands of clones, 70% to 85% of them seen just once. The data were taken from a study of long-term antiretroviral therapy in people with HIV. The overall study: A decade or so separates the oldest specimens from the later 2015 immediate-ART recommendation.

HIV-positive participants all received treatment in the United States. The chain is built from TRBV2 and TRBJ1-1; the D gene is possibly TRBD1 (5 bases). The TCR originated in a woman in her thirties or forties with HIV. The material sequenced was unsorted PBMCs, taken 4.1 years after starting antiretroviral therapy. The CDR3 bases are TGTGCCAGCAGTGGGGTCGTGGGGCGCCCGGGAAGGAATGAAGCTTTCTTT. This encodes CASSGVVGRPGRNEAFF. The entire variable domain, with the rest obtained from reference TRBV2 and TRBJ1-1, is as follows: EPEVTQTPSHQVTQMGQEVILRCVPISNHLYFYWYRQILGQKVEFLVSFYNNEISEKSEIFDDQFSVERPDGSNFTLKIRSTKLEDSAMYFCASSGVVGRPGRNEAFFGQGTRLTVV.